One and the same sample provided the 19 T cell receptor beta chains below, sequenced in a study of cytomegalovirus exposure and HLA in healthy donors (dated by TCRdb to between 2016 and 2019). Library prep was done by the immunoSEQ multiplex PCR assay. For the multiplex PCR, a mixture combining 60 forward primers for TCR Vbeta segments and 13 reverse primers for TCR Jbeta segments was used. TCRdb took this table from immuneACCESS and kept in-frame rearrangements with V and J called. Such tables lack part of the clones; where checked against another copy, unresolved V genes explain under half of the gap, and the rest is unexplained. The sample table shows under 200,000 clones, and around 84% are seen once. The ten largest clonotypes hold about 1.5% of the sample. Sequencing was done on a sample of PBMCs. The receptors were gathered from a woman aged 18-30 years in good health and CMV-seronegative.

V usage is TRBV28 and J usage is TRBJ2-7; the match to TRBD1 covers 8 bases. The CDR3 runs to 15 residues. V shed 4 bases, J shed 7 bases, and the junction held 12 bases outside the gene matches. Germline V lookup: CDR1 MDHEN, CDR2 SYDVKM. The CDR3 loop is CASSSPGQGTREQYF. The CDR3 DNA is TGTGCCAGCAGTTCCCCCGGACAGGGCACGCGGGAGCAGTACTTC.

This sequence joins TRBV4-2 and TRBJ2-1; D perhaps matches TRBD2 (5 bases). Trimming took off 0 bases at V and 8 bases at J, with 17 bases between the two ends. The CDR3 loop spans 16 amino acids. Germline V gene lookup returns CDR1 LGHNA and CDR2 YNFKEQ. Here the CDR3 DNA reads TGTGCCAGCAGCCAAGAAGGTCGTCTAGTCGGGGATGAGCAGTTCTTC. It specifies CASSQEGRLVGDEQFF.

About this clone: The sample carries other DNA sequences with the same CDR3. The V call is TRBV19, the J call TRBJ1-1; D not certain. Germline-derived CDR1 and CDR2 are LNHDA and SQIVND (reference sequence). V lost 5 bases, J lost 2 bases, and 6 bases lay in between. The CDR3 is 12 residues long. The CDR3 region has the DNA TGTGCCAGTAGTCGGGAAAACACTGAAGCTTTCTTT. It codes for CASSRENTEAFF.

The chain employs TRBV29-1 and TRBJ2-1; 9 bases are shared with TRBD2. V dropped 6 bases and J dropped 2; count of bases not matched to a gene: 11. CDR1 is SQVTM and CDR2 is ANQGSEA in the germline V gene. The CDR3 totals 16 residues. This CDR3 is CSVITTSGLTYNEQFF. The CDR3 nucleotides are TGCAGCGTGATTACGACTAGCGGATTAACCTACAATGAGCAGTTCTTC.

The chain has TRBV4-2 and TRBJ2-7; 10 positions agree with TRBD2. Germline V CDR1 and CDR2: LGHNA, YNFKEQ. J was trimmed by 3 bases and V by 0 bases; bases with no gene match: 11. This CDR3 has 18 residues. The CDR3 sequence: CASSQERPASGRLYEQYF. CDR3 sequence (DNA): TGTGCCAGCAGCCAAGAGCGACCGGCTAGCGGGAGACTCTACGAGCAGTACTTC.

The V and J genes are TRBV27 and TRBJ2-1, with 14 bases fitting TRBD2. The CDR3 is 17 residues long. The J segment lost 8 bases and the V segment lost 2 bases, leaving 8 bases of the junction unmatched. Germline V gene sequence: CDR1 MNHEY, CDR2 SMNVEV (reference sequence). The CDR3 loop reads CASSLLPGTSGSDEQFF. Written as DNA, the CDR3 is TGTGCCAGCAGTTTACTCCCAGGGACTAGCGGGAGTGATGAGCAGTTCTTC.

The J gene is TRBJ2-1, the V gene TRBV15; a weak D match, TRBD2 (5 bases). CDR3 length: 17 residues. CDR1 is LNHNV and CDR2 is YYDKDF in the germline V gene (reference sequence). The V gene lost 1 base and the J gene lost 8 bases, with 21 bases spanning the gap. The CDR3 region is CATSRGPRESRRHEQFF. In DNA form, the CDR3 reads TGTGCCACCAGCAGAGGTCCCCGGGAAAGTCGCCGCCATGAGCAGTTCTTC. The variable domain in full, completed from reference TRBV15 and TRBJ2-1, reads DAMVIQNPRYQVTQFGKPVTLSCSQTLNHNVMYWYQQKSSQAPKLLFHYYDKDFNNEADTPDNFQSRRPNTSFCFLDIRSPGLGDTAMYLCATSRGPRESRRHEQFFGPGTRLTVL.

The chain is built from TRBV11-2 and TRBJ2-7, with TRBD2 as a possible D gene (6 bases). Germline V lookup: CDR1 SGHAT, CDR2 FQNNGV. Trimming stripped 5 bases from V and 3 bases from J, with 11 bases between. This CDR3 comprises 13 residues. In DNA form, the CDR3 reads TGTGCCAGCAGCCCACCCGGGGGCTACGAGCAGTACTTC. Amino acids: CASSPPGGYEQYF.

As to this clone: The same CDR3 arises from other DNA sequences in this sample as well. The chain joins TRBV5-1 to TRBJ2-1, with 9 bases matching TRBD2. The V gene end was trimmed by 1 base and the J gene end by 4 bases; junction bases not matched to a gene: 3. The CDR3 runs to 15 residues. CDR1 and CDR2 (germline): SGHRS, YFSETQ. The CDR3 region has the DNA TGCGCCAGCAGCTTGACTAGCGGGTCTTACAATGAGCAGTTCTTC. It specifies CASSLTSGSYNEQFF.

The chain has TRBV5-4 and TRBJ2-5; D might be TRBD2 (6 bases). V was trimmed by 5 bases and J by 4 bases, leaving 12 bases between them. CDR1 is SGHNT, CDR2 YYREEE, per germline (reference sequence). The CDR3 totals 13 residues. DNA of the CDR3: TGTGCCAGCAGGTCGGGAGTTGCAGAGACCCAGTACTTC. It translates to CASRSGVAETQYF. Full variable domain (outside the CDR3, taken from reference TRBV5-4 and TRBJ2-5): ETGVTQSPTHLIKTRGQQVTLRCSSQSGHNTVSWYQQALGQGPQFIFQYYREEENGRGNFPPRFSGLQFPNYSSELNVNALELDDSALYLCASRSGVAETQYFGPGTRLLVL.

The chain combines TRBV15 with TRBJ2-3, with D perhaps TRBD2 (5 bases). Germline V lookup: CDR1 LNHNV, CDR2 YYDKDF (reference sequence). Trimming cost V 4 bases and J 9 bases, with 17 bases left between them. The CDR3 is 14 residues long. The chain's CDR3 is CATSIGGSSATQYF. The CDR3 region has the DNA TGTGCCACCAGCATCGGAGGTTCCTCGGCCACGCAGTATTTT.

This chain connects TRBV18 to TRBJ2-1; 12 bases map to TRBD2. The CDR3 covers 15 residues. V trimming: 1 base; J trimming: 6 bases; junction bases outside the gene matches: 1. CDR1 is KGHSH, CDR2 LQKENI, per germline. The CDR3 spells CASSPQTSGSNEQFF. DNA of the CDR3: TGTGCCAGCTCACCACAGACTAGCGGGAGCAATGAGCAGTTCTTC.

The chain carries TRBV19 and TRBJ1-5; TRBD1 is a possible D gene (5 bases). Trimming took 6 bases from V and 6 from J, leaving 15 bases between them. Germline V gives CDR1 LNHDA, CDR2 SQIVND (reference sequence). This CDR3 contains 14 residues. CDR3: CASSYGQGGQPQHF. The CDR3 DNA reads TGTGCCAGTAGCTACGGGCAGGGAGGTCAGCCCCAGCATTTT. The whole variable domain, remainder taken from reference TRBV19 and TRBJ1-5, is DGGITQSPKYLFRKEGQNVTLSCEQNLNHDAMYWYRQDPGQGLRLIYYSQIVNDFQKGDIAEGYSVSREKKESFPLTVTSAQKNPTAFYLCASSYGQGGQPQHFGDGTRLSIL.

V gene TRBV27 combines with J gene TRBJ2-3; 9 bases map to TRBD1. The CDR3 spans 13 residues. Germline trimming cut 8 bases from V and 5 bases from J; bases unmatched to any gene: 5. The V gene's germline CDR1 is MNHEY and CDR2 SMNVEV (reference sequence). CDR3 coding DNA: TGTGCCAGCGGGGACAGGGAGATAGATACGCAGTATTTT. Its translation is CASGDREIDTQYF.

The chain links TRBV2 to TRBJ2-6; 8 bases line up with TRBD1. The CDR3 has 18 amino acids. J gave up 0 bases and V 1 base, and 5 bases lay outside the gene matches. CDR1 is SNHLY and CDR2 is FYNNEI in the germline V gene. The chain's CDR3 is CASSEVDRDFSGANVLTF. The CDR3 bases are TGTGCCAGCAGTGAAGTGGACAGGGACTTCTCTGGGGCCAACGTCCTGACTTTC.

The V gene is TRBV9, the J gene TRBJ1-3; D may be TRBD1 (5 bases). V was clipped by 6 bases and J by 0 bases, with 10 bases between them. The CDR3 has 14 residues. Germline V gives CDR1 SGDLS, CDR2 YYNGEE. The CDR3 sequence is CASTTDISGNTIYF. The CDR3 bases are TGTGCCAGCACCACGGACATCTCTGGAAACACCATATATTTT.

This clone was observed a few times. The gene calls are TRBV6-1 and TRBJ1-1; possible D gene TRBD1, 6 bases. V lost 5 bases and J 3 bases, leaving 13 bases between the germline ends. The CDR3 totals 14 residues. Germline CDR1 is MNHNS and CDR2 is SASEGT. CDR3 protein: CASSFGGADTEAFF. In DNA form, the CDR3 reads TGTGCCAGCAGTTTCGGGGGGGCTGACACTGAAGCTTTCTTT.

V is TRBV6-1 and J is TRBJ1-2; weak D call: TRBD1 (5 bases). Per germline, CDR1 MNHNS and CDR2 SASEGT. This CDR3 spans 16 amino acids. Trimming shortened V by 0 bases and J by 3 bases, and 14 bases separated the two germline ends. The CDR3 DNA reads as TGTGCCAGCAGTGAAGCGGCAGGGAGGGTGGACTATGGCTACACCTTC. This sequence encodes CASSEAAGRVDYGYTF.

The chain couples TRBV5-1 to TRBJ2-5; 11 nucleotides align to TRBD2. Unmatched junction bases numbered 11, after V lost 0 bases and J lost 4 bases. Germline loops: CDR1 SGHRS, CDR2 YFSETQ. This CDR3 region has 18 residues. CDR3 DNA sequence: TGCGCCAGCAGCTTGGGAATTACTAGCGGGAGAGGTAGAGAGACCCAGTACTTC. Translated, it gives CASSLGITSGRGRETQYF.